Sequencing of this T cell receptor (beta chain) was carried out in a study of cytomegalovirus exposure and HLA in healthy donors (dated by TCRdb to the late 2010s). For the study in its entirety: An earlier analysis of 587 of the donors reported 250 to 300 Gb of sequence data and some 110 million unique TCR beta sequences obtained from around 190 million T cells. The number of donors typed differed by locus, with 629-630 for A, B, C, DRB1 and DQB1, around 560 for DQA1, 606 for DPA1, and approximately 470 for DPB1. A later genetic analysis used genome-wide SNP genotypes for about 60% of the roughly 700 donors, treating that subset as a discovery cohort. Along with the 666-subject first cohort, a separate validation cohort of more than 90 different subjects was used. The study used immunosequencing to profile the T cell repertoires of 666 subjects and linked those repertoires to cytomegalovirus serostatus. An earlier analysis of 587 of the donors applied high-throughput TCR beta sequencing to assess whether each TCR beta V gene segment acted as functional or pseudogenic. Donor age, sex, ethnicity and CMV serostatus were compiled alongside the repertoire data. The aim of the study was to test whether cataloging public T cell receptors could identify signatures of past pathogen exposure. Rather than using new phenotypic data, the later analysis identified candidate immune exposures from TCR beta sequences and from how often those sequences occurred across donors. A few DR-DQ haplotypes were treated as single units for association and clustering because of strong linkage in the cohort. A later analysis re-analyzed previously published TCR beta repertoires from hundreds of donors and added high-resolution HLA genotyping to study TCR occurrence patterns. Across approximately 400 genotyped donors of the cohort, an average of roughly 200,000 unique TCR beta nucleotide sequences per donor were sequenced, and 15% to 20% of those sequences were non-productive. Roughly 300 gigabases of sequencing data and 70 million to 95 million unique TCR sequences made up an early release that covered under 750 HLA-typed donors. Every repertoire in the discovery cohort had been generated on one and the same sequencing platform. The study combined high-throughput TCR immunosequencing, statistical association of individual TCRs with disease status, and machine learning to predict cytomegalovirus infection status. Of the approximately 370 genotyped donors, 75% to 85% were placed in the genetic ancestry cluster associated with self-reported Caucasian donors. HLA typing covered class I and class II loci at four-digit resolution. Broader findings and caveats from the paper: In an earlier analysis of some 640 of the donors, most TCR beta V segments were observed in productive rearrangements about 87% or about 30% of the time, broadly matching IMGT annotations. In both the original and validation cohorts, the classifier was reported to diagnose cytomegalovirus status with high specificity and sensitivity. According to a later analysis, most CMV-associated TCR beta chains appeared to be HLA-restricted, and the HLA associations seemed to be driven largely by CMV exposure. A later analysis found that HLA-associated TCR beta chains were more clonally expanded and had lower generation probabilities than equally common non-associated chains. Presence/absence analyses assumed roughly uniform sequencing depth across donors, an assumption that may not hold. Correlated functional status among segregating V segments might be attributable to linkage disequilibrium, but an unknown experimental factor could not be ruled out. Strong co-occurrence of HLA alleles, especially DR and DQ, made assigning TCR associations to individual alleles difficult. According to a later genetic analysis, donors in an Asian-associated ancestry cluster had fewer N-insertions in productive TCRs than the approximately 700-donor mean. Specific HLA alleles were associated with 15,000 to 20,000 TCR beta sequences at a false discovery rate of 0.05 in a later analysis. Seventeen rarely observed V segments, including chromosome 9 orphons, were excluded from the earlier analysis of approximately 500 of the donors because counts were too low. It was suggested by the authors that the approach could potentially be generalized to other disease states and immunological phenotypes. Because HLA typing was unavailable for some donors at each locus, only the typed subset was used in association tests. A later analysis found that TCR association rates varied across HLA loci, with DRB1 alleles showing the most associated TCRs and HLA-C alleles the fewest. The sequencing pipeline was judged likely to have produced a cluster of highly shared sequence variants as a technical artifact. In the study, 150 to 200 TCR beta chains were listed as associated with cytomegalovirus. According to a later analysis, parvovirus B19, influenza, CMV and Epstein-Barr virus appeared linked to several top co-occurrence clusters. In a later genetic analysis, a missense DCLRE1C variant was associated with V-gene and J-gene trimming of TCR beta chains, and the association was replicated in an independent cohort. Three of the identified cytomegalovirus-associated TCR beta chains were confirmed in vitro to be specific for cytomegalovirus antigens. This cohort had only TCR beta chains sequenced, and the lack of alpha or paired-chain data limited which features could be detected. Most TCR sequences were seen in very few donors, while some public TCRs were found in many individuals. For the cohort, immune exposure information was limited to CMV serostatus. A further reported finding was that TCR beta sequences accurately predicted the HLA-A and HLA-B alleles for most subjects in the first cohort.

With respect to this clone: Its antigen has not been determined. No quality values exist for individual bases; no much larger clone is one base distant.

Receptor libraries were prepared by the immunoSEQ multiplex PCR assay. A mixture of 60 forward primers for TCR Vbeta segments and 13 reverse primers for TCR Jbeta segments was used in the multiplex PCR. The CDR3 region of rearranged TCR beta genes was amplified from genomic DNA by a multiplex PCR assay. Amplified TCR beta libraries were sequenced as 87-base-pair reads on the Illumina HiSeq System. The original pipeline was this. In a later analysis, 80 million or so unique TCR beta chains were counted across the approximately 620 repertoires, and around 10 million of these chains were shared by at least two donors. To remove PCR and sequencing errors, raw reads were error-corrected and collapsed into unique sequences using a nearest-neighbor algorithm that merged closely related sequences. To assign V, D and J gene segments, CDR3 sequences were aligned to IMGT reference sequences. For a sequence to be retained, a match of at least six nucleotides to both a V gene segment and a J gene segment was required. Rearrangements were classified as productive when the CDR3 lacked stop codons and remained in frame with V and J, and all other rearrangements were classified as non-productive. Following IMGT convention, CDR3 was defined as the stretch from the second conserved V-encoded cysteine up to the conserved J-encoded phenylalanine. Sequences without an unambiguous match to a single V gene segment were excluded from the earlier analysis of about 640 of the donors. In an earlier analysis of about 590 of the donors, a V segment was called functional when productive rearrangements were above 56.7%, and segregating when the standard deviation between donors exceeded 5%. A statistical classification framework was developed to diagnose cytomegalovirus status using the catalog of TCR beta chain sequences. V and J gene assignment, in a later analysis, came from comparing TCR nucleotide sequences with IMGT/GENE-DB human TR gene sequences. In a later analysis, CDR3 sequences and most-parsimonious VDJ recombination scenarios were assigned using the TCRdist pipeline. In a later analysis, every TCR beta chain was defined by the combination of its CDR3 amino acid sequence and its V-gene family, and reads without a unique V-gene family were dropped. In a later analysis, approximately 640 highly shared, low-generation-probability nucleotide sequences were removed to address suspected cross-contamination and a sequencing artifact. A later analysis calculated a clonal expansion index for each public chain from normalized within-repertoire ranks of inferred template counts. Generation probabilities in a later analysis came from a VDJ recombination model fitted to out-of-frame rearrangements, and those results were checked against IGoR. A later analysis scored TCR-TCR, TCR-HLA and TCR-CMV co-occurrence with hypergeometric tests, applying a repertoire-size bias correction to TCR pairs. False discovery rates were estimated in a later analysis by permuting HLA or CMV assignments 20 times. In a later analysis, co-occurring TCRs were grouped using DBSCAN, with TCRdist sequence similarity added in when clustering inside HLA-allele-positive subsets. For co-occurrence clustering, repertoires with fewer than 30,000 or more than 120,000 public chains were excluded, along with roughly 5 repertoires with anomalous nucleotide sharing. Imported from immuneACCESS, the table was reduced by TCRdb to in-frame sequences with V and J called. These copies leave out some clones; in studies compared against another copy, an unresolved V gene accounts for under half, and the cause of the remainder is not known. V and J calls and clone size are given by that table; D and trimming were obtained from the DNA. Present in this sample are 120,000 to 150,000 clones, roughly 76% of which were seen just once. The ten most abundant clones make up under 2% of the sample.

In total, 500 to 700 healthy bone marrow donors made up the cohort. At the time of sampling, all cohort members were nominally healthy, though unrecorded immune exposures were likely present. The donor was CMV seronegative and belonged to the group of around 400 seronegative cohort members. A peripheral blood sample was collected from each donor, and TCR beta sequencing was performed on peripheral blood mononuclear cells. The Qiagen DNeasy Blood Extraction Kit was used to extract genomic DNA from the blood cell samples. Sequencing used PBMCs. The source is a female donor in good health and CMV-seronegative.

The nucleotide sequence reads as follows: TGTGCCAGCACCAAGCTAGGGCGGGGGGGCCGGGAGACCCAGTACTTC. Translated, this is CASTKLGRGGRETQYF. The rearranged chain carries TRBV2 and TRBJ2-5, and TRBD2 aligns with 9 junction nucleotides. The germline V gene supplies CDR1 SNHLY and CDR2 FYNNEI. The junction shows trimming of 7 bases on V and 5 bases on J, and the gene matches do not reach 14 bases of it. The CDR3 sequence holds 16 residues, the cysteine and phenylalanine included. Of the read, only the CDR3 DNA is kept; its 48 bases are in frame from base 1.